Listed below are T cell receptor beta chains from one sample, sequenced in a study of blood T cell repertoires in COVID-19. The protocol was immunoSEQ multiplex PCR, while the TCRdb copy is restricted to in-frame clones and leaves out a portion. Among roughly 39,000 clones listed, about 88% were seen once. The specimen was peripheral blood. Receptors originate from a man between 45 and 60 years old in a cohort sampled during active COVID-19. Both conserved end residues are part of each CDR3. D genes are given only for firm matches. A row's size may be missing; if present it is once, few, many or a size class.

TRBV14	.	once	TRBJ2-5	CASSGGGETQYF	TGTGCCAGCAGTGGTGGCGGAGAGACCCAGTACTTC
TRBV9	TRBD2	.	TRBJ2-1	CASSSSGTSYNEQFF	TGTGCCAGCAGCTCTAGCGGGACATCCTACAATGAGCAGTTCTTC
TRBV7-6	.	.	TRBJ1-1	CASSPSYRDGTEAFF	TGTGCCAGCAGCCCATCGTACAGGGATGGCACTGAAGCTTTCTTT
TRBV6-2/TRBV6-3	.	.	TRBJ2-2	CASSHWGGPNTGELFF	TGTGCCAGCAGCCATTGGGGGGGCCCTAACACCGGGGAGCTGTTTTTT
TRBV27	.	.	TRBJ1-4	CASSNIQTTNEKLFF	TGTGCCAGCAGTAACATACAGACAACTAATGAAAAACTGTTTTTT
TRBV30	TRBD1	once	TRBJ1-5	CAWSGGQGEQPQHF	TGTGCCTGGAGTGGGGGACAGGGGGAGCAGCCCCAGCATTTT
TRBV9	TRBD1	.	TRBJ2-1	CASSPGGGHHNEQFF	TGTGCCAGCAGCCCAGGGGGCGGGCACCACAATGAGCAGTTCTTC
TRBV6-2/TRBV6-3	TRBD2	.	TRBJ2-3	CASSYDGLAGTDTQYF	TGTGCCAGCAGTTATGACGGACTAGCCGGGACAGATACGCAGTATTTT
TRBV9	.	.	TRBJ1-3	CASSPPGNTIYF	TGTGCCAGCAGCCCTCCCGGAAACACCATATATTTT
TRBV27	.	.	TRBJ1-2	CASSLSGQEPYGYTF	TGTGCCAGCAGTTTATCGGGCCAGGAACCATATGGCTACACCTTC
TRBV5-1	.	.	TRBJ2-3	CASSLVGSPPDTQYF	TGCGCCAGCAGCTTGGTTGGGAGCCCTCCCGATACGCAGTATTTT
TRBV18	.	.	TRBJ2-1	CASSLLGGGLDDEQFF	TGTGCCAGCTCCCTCTTGGGGGGGGGCCTCGATGATGAGCAGTTCTTC
TRBV11-2	.	.	TRBJ2-3	CASSHMEEVAIAADTQYF	TGTGCCAGCAGCCATATGGAAGAGGTAGCAATTGCCGCAGATACGCAGTATTTT
TRBV19	TRBD1	.	TRBJ1-5	CASSRGQGRQPQHF	TGTGCCAGTAGTAGAGGACAGGGTAGGCAGCCCCAGCATTTT
TRBV27	TRBD2	.	TRBJ2-1	CASSVGLAERGTEQFF	TGTGCCAGCAGTGTGGGACTAGCGGAGCGGGGCACTGAGCAGTTCTTC
TRBV7-8	.	few	TRBJ1-3	CASSLIVSGNTIYF	TGTGCCAGCAGCTTGATAGTCTCTGGAAACACCATATATTTT
TRBV6-5	.	.	TRBJ1-2	CASRSTGKANYGYTF	TGTGCCAGCAGGAGTACAGGGAAGGCTAACTATGGCTACACCTTC
TRBV24-1	TRBD1	.	TRBJ1-1	CATSVKDRDARTEAFF	TGTGCCACCAGTGTGAAGGACAGGGATGCCCGCACTGAAGCTTTCTTT
TRBV21-1	.	.	TRBJ1-3	CASGLSGNTIYF	TGTGCCAGCGGGCTCTCTGGAAACACCATATATTTT
TRBV12-3/TRBV12-4	.	.	TRBJ1-2	CASSFRFGYTF	TGTGCCAGCAGTTTCCGGTTCGGCTACACCTTC
TRBV7-9	.	.	TRBJ1-1	CASSLPGNTEAFF	TGTGCCAGCAGCTTACCAGGTAACACTGAAGCTTTCTTT
TRBV30	TRBD1	few	TRBJ2-6	CAWDRAGANVLTF	TGTGCCTGGGACAGGGCTGGGGCCAACGTCCTGACTTTC
TRBV18	.	.	TRBJ1-2	CASSPPGLNYGYTF	TGTGCCAGCTCACCTCCGGGACTGAACTATGGCTACACCTTC
TRBV7-8	.	.	TRBJ2-1	CASSSHSRNNEQFF	TGTGCCAGCAGCTCCCATAGCCGGAACAATGAGCAGTTCTTC
TRBV11-3	TRBD2	few	TRBJ2-3	CASSPRGSGRLDTQYF	TGTGCCAGCAGCCCCCGGGGTAGCGGGAGATTAGATACGCAGTATTTT
TRBV15	TRBD2	.	TRBJ2-3	CATSSGRASTQYF	TGTGCCACCAGCAGCGGGAGGGCCTCTACGCAGTATTTT
TRBV20-1	.	.	TRBJ1-2	CSASPGINYGYTF	TGCAGTGCTAGTCCAGGGATTAACTATGGCTACACCTTC
TRBV7-2	.	.	TRBJ2-7	CASSLGRSSYEQYF	TGTGCCAGCAGCTTAGGCAGGTCTTCCTACGAGCAGTACTTC
TRBV5-1	TRBD2	.	TRBJ2-7	CASSLTSGGSSYEQYF	TGCGCCAGCAGCTTGACTAGCGGGGGGTCCTCCTACGAGCAGTACTTC
TRBV3-1/TRBV3-2	TRBD1	.	TRBJ2-1	CASSQDGTGGINEQFF	TGTGCCAGCAGCCAAGACGGAACAGGGGGAATTAATGAGCAGTTCTTC
TRBV28	.	.	TRBJ2-2	CASSLSGRITGELFF	TGTGCCAGCAGTTTATCTGGCAGGATCACCGGGGAGCTGTTTTTT
TRBV2	.	.	TRBJ1-4	CASSVPDSTFATNEKLFF	TGTGCCAGCAGTGTCCCGGACAGTACCTTTGCAACTAATGAAAAACTGTTTTTT
TRBV27	.	.	TRBJ1-1	CASSLSVRDGLPAFF	TGTGCCAGCAGTTTATCAGTGCGGGACGGCCTACCCGCTTTCTTT
TRBV10-2	.	.	TRBJ2-2	CASRPPTGNTGELFF	TGCGCCAGCCGTCCCCCTACGGGAAACACCGGGGAGCTGTTTTTT
TRBV12-3/TRBV12-4	.	.	TRBJ2-2	CASSLGTGELFF	TGTGCCAGCAGTCTCGGGACCGGGGAGCTGTTTTTT